The sequence of this T cell receptor beta chain was determined in a study of T cells after yellow fever vaccination. The authors made TCR cDNA by 5'RACE template switching, adding a universal primer site and UMIs. Via MiXCR, TCRdb re-called the 5' RACE reads, giving one row per CDR3 protein. This table holds about 300,000 distinct CDR3 sequences, approximately 10% found once. Study-wide results and limits: Once the booster was given, most primary-vaccination clones reappeared, at roughly 96% for CD4 and over 75% for CD8.

The V end was cut by 6 bases, the J end by 2 bases, with 14 bases between. Germline CDR1 KGHSH, CDR2 LQKENI. The CDR3 is 15 amino acids. Points on this clonotype: Its antigen remains unknown.

The receptor's source is a man younger than 35 who received the YFV17D yellow fever vaccine. Sample: CD4+ T cells sorted from PBMCs, taken 5 days after the yellow fever booster vaccination. The genes are TRBV18 and TRBJ1-5; D ambiguous. The CDR3 protein is CASSQTTPGNQPQHF. The CDR3, as DNA: TGTGCCAGCTCCCAAACTACACCGGGCAATCAGCCCCAGCATTTT.